The 3 T cell receptor beta chains reported below all come from one sample, sequenced in a study of Tregs in tolerant kidney transplant recipients. These receptors' antigens are unknown. Profiled with immunoSEQ multiplex PCR; TCRdb holds only in-frame clones, not every one. The sample shows thousands of clones, and about 5.7% sits with its ten largest clones. FACS sorting followed a 6-day coculture of CFSE-labeled recipient PBMCs with irradiated graft donor PBMCs. Source: CD8+ T cells from blood cultured with allogeneic cells, taken before the transplant. These receptors all stem from a human patient who received a combined kidney and bone marrow transplant.

This clone is identified as medium-sized from frequency. The CDR3 end lies 3 residues beyond the end of the read and is filled in from the germline J gene. The rearrangement uses TRBV5-6 and TRBJ2-1; weak D call: TRBD1 (6 bases). CDR1 and CDR2 (germline): SGHDT, YYEEEE. V was shortened by 4 bases and J by 8 bases, with 16 bases between the two germline ends. The CDR3 contains 14 residues. The sequenced CDR3 bases are TGTGCCAGCAGCCCCTTTGGGGGCATCGATGAG. Its protein product is CASSPFGGIDE. The whole CDR3 is CASSPFGGIDEQFF.

By frequency, this clone registers medium-sized. Sequencing ends 3 residues short of the CDR3 end; the germline J gene provides the rest. The chain recombines TRBV10-1 with TRBJ2-3; 8 positions agree with TRBD1. V shed 9 bases and J 1 base; nucleotides not matched to a gene: 18. The CDR3 length is 18 residues. CDR1 WNHNN and CDR2 SYGVQD come from the germline V gene (reference sequence). CDR3 DNA (partial): TGCGCCAGAAAAGCCAGGGACAGGAGACATTTACGCACAGATACG. Translation: CARKARDRRHLRTDT. The full CDR3 protein is CARKARDRRHLRTDTQYF.

With regard to this clone: The read ends 3 residues shy of where the CDR3 ends; the end is completed using the germline J gene. V gene TRBV27 combines with J gene TRBJ2-6; possibly TRBD1 for D (5 bases). V lost 2 bases, J lost 0 bases, and 11 bases lay in between. The CDR3 consists of 17 residues. CDR1 and CDR2 (germline): MNHEY, SMNVEV (reference sequence). The CDR3 DNA, read in part, is TGTGCCAGCAGTTTAATCAGGGCCTACTCTGGGGCCAACGTC. It is translated as CASSLIRAYSGANV. The entire CDR3 sequence reads CASSLIRAYSGANVLTF.